What follows is one T cell receptor beta chain and its context. Its antigen is currently unknown. PCR employed 60 Vbeta and 13 Jbeta primers. Profiling relied on immunoSEQ multiplex PCR, and the TCRdb table lists in-frame clones only, not all of them. The table lists around 140,000 clones. CDR3 length: 16 residues. Germline assignment: CDR1 SGHAT and CDR2 FQNNGV. Trimming at V came to 1 base and at J to 3 bases, leaving 6 bases not matched to a gene. The record originates from a study of cytomegalovirus exposure and HLA in healthy donors. Findings and caveats of the study: Later on, an analysis tied 15,000 or so TCR beta sequences to HLA alleles at 0.05 false discovery rate. Both high specificity and high sensitivity reportedly marked the classifier's diagnosis of cytomegalovirus status. There were several of the most significant clusters that appeared linked to common viral pathogens in a later analysis.

The rearrangement links TRBV11-2 to TRBJ2-7; 10 nucleotides match TRBD2. The sequenced sample consisted of PBMCs. The clonotype originates from a woman aged 40 to 50 in good health and CMV-seropositive. The chain's CDR3 is CASSLGLAGVFYEQYF. CDR3 DNA: TGTGCCAGCAGCTTAGGGCTAGCGGGAGTTTTCTACGAGCAGTACTTC.